This entry lists 18 T cell receptor beta chains sequenced from one sample in a study of high-grade serous ovarian cancer treatment subgroups. Profiled with immunoSEQ multiplex PCR; TCRdb holds only in-frame clones, not every one. The table lists just over 35,000 clones, roughly 83% of them singletons. Tumor tissue was taken before any definitive surgery or chemotherapy was given. The sequencing sample was made of tumor tissue. The source is a human donor with high-grade serous ovarian cancer.

This chain links TRBV7-2 with TRBJ2-2; D tentatively reads TRBD1 or TRBD2 (5 bases each). V lost 3 bases and J lost 4, with 15 bases in between. In germline, CDR1 is SGHTA, CDR2 FQGNSA. This CDR3 is 16 amino acids long. The CDR3 region is CASSFGKGTPTGELFF. CDR3 nucleotide sequence: TGTGCCAGCAGCTTTGGGAAGGGGACCCCCACCGGGGAGCTGTTTTTT.

The table lists this clone with a few counts. The rearrangement joins TRBV28 to TRBJ2-1; D ambiguous. Germline values: CDR1 MDHEN, CDR2 SYDVKM. The V end lost 5 bases, the J end lost 0 bases, and 11 bases lay between the germline ends. CDR3 length: 15 residues. The CDR3 loop is CASSRSPLSYNEQFF. The CDR3 DNA reads TGTGCCAGCAGTCGAAGTCCCCTCTCCTACAATGAGCAGTTCTTC.

The J gene is TRBJ2-7, the V gene TRBV4-2; D is perhaps TRBD1 (5 bases). Per the germline V gene, CDR1 is LGHNA and CDR2 is YNFKEQ. The CDR3 length is 13 residues. V lost 4 bases and J 2 bases, leaving 9 bases between the germline ends. CDR3 coding DNA: TGTGCCAGCAGCCTGGGGCAAACCTACGAGCAGTACTTC. It translates to CASSLGQTYEQYF.

The V and J genes are TRBV11-2 and TRBJ2-3; D remains ambiguous. V lost 5 bases and J lost 3, with 3 bases in between. This CDR3 has 11 residues. CDR1 is SGHAT, CDR2 FQNNGV, per germline. CDR3 region: CASSPTDTQYF. DNA of the CDR3: TGTGCCAGCAGCCCGACAGATACGCAGTATTTT.

This clone was detected a few times. The CDR3: CASSPRDEQYF. In DNA form, the CDR3 reads TGCGCCAGCAGCCCTCGGGACGAGCAGTACTTC. This chain connects TRBV5-1 to TRBJ2-7; no firm D call. V lost 4 bases and J lost 5, with 7 bases in between. The length of the CDR3 is 11 residues. The germline gives CDR1 SGHRS, CDR2 YFSETQ.

This clone came up once. The chain combines TRBV29-1 with TRBJ2-2, with D unclear. V lost 3 bases and J lost 5, with 4 bases in between. From germline, CDR1 is SQVTM and CDR2 ANQGSEA. There are 11 residues in the CDR3. In DNA form, the CDR3 reads TGCAGCGTTGATTCGACCGGGGAGCTGTTTTTT. Translation gives CSVDSTGELFF.

The genes are TRBV4-3 and TRBJ2-3; perhaps TRBD1 as D (5 bases). The CDR3 extends over 15 amino acids. Germline CDR1 LGHNA, CDR2 YSLEER. V lost 4 bases and J 5 bases, leaving 16 bases between the germline ends. CDR3 nucleotide sequence: TGCGCCAGCAGCCCCAGGGAAGGGGTAGGAGATACGCAGTATTTT. It is translated as CASSPREGVGDTQYF.

The chain combines TRBV11-3 with TRBJ2-7; the D is unclear. Germline V CDR1 and CDR2: SGHNT, YENEEA. This CDR3 spans 12 amino acids. With 10 bases removed from V and 7 bases from J, the gap between germline ends came to 17 bases. This CDR3 is CATGRAPLEQYF. CDR3 nucleotides: TGTGCCACCGGCCGGGCTCCCTTGGAGCAGTACTTC. The full variable domain, completed using reference TRBV11-3 and TRBJ2-7, is EAGVVQSPRYKIIEKKQPVAFWCNPISGHNTLYWYLQNLGQGPELLIRYENEEAVDDSQLPKDRFSAERLKGVDSTLKIQPAELGDSAVYLCATGRAPLEQYFGPGTRLTVT.

The chain links TRBV27 to TRBJ1-1; no clear D. The CDR3 runs to 11 residues. CDR1 MNHEY and CDR2 SMNVEV come from the germline V gene (reference sequence). V dropped 6 bases and J dropped 7 bases, with 9 bases sitting between them. CDR3 sequence (DNA): TGTGCCAGCAGAATGGGCATTGAAGCTTTCTTT. Its protein product is CASRMGIEAFF.

The rearrangement uses TRBV7-3 and TRBJ2-6; no clear D gene. The V end was cut by 1 base, the J end by 3 bases, with 19 bases between. Germline values: CDR1 SGHTA, CDR2 FQGTGA. CDR3 length: 19 residues. CDR3 DNA sequence: TGTGCCAGCAGCTTAAATCAAAGTGGGCCGGGCCTTGGGGCCAACGTCCTGACTTTC. It yields the protein CASSLNQSGPGLGANVLTF. The full variable domain, in which reference TRBV7-3 and TRBJ2-6 provide the parts outside the CDR3, is GAGVSQTPSNKVTEKGKYVELRCDPISGHTALYWYRQSLGQGPEFLIYFQGTGAADDSGLPNDRFFAVRPEGSVSTLKIQRTERGDSAVYLCASSLNQSGPGLGANVLTFGAGSRLTVL.

The chain joins TRBV9 to TRBJ1-1; TRBD1 matches at 9 bases. Unmatched junction bases numbered 13, after V lost 2 bases and J lost 2 bases. Germline V gene sequence: CDR1 SGDLS, CDR2 YYNGEE. The CDR3 runs 18 residues. In DNA form, the CDR3 reads TGTGCCAGCAGCGTCTCCGCCGGGACAGGGCCCTTCAACACTGAAGCTTTCTTT. This gives the protein CASSVSAGTGPFNTEAFF.

This rearrangement joins TRBV28 to TRBJ1-1, with D tentatively TRBD1 (5 bases). This CDR3 is built from 12 residues. Trimming pared 5 bases from V and 8 bases from J, leaving 12 bases between. Germline assignment: CDR1 MDHEN and CDR2 SYDVKM. The CDR3 DNA follows: TGTGCCAGCAGTCCAGGGCCCGAGGAAGCTTTCTTT. This encodes CASSPGPEEAFF.

V is TRBV4-3 and J is TRBJ2-7; D unclear. The CDR3 is 16 residues long. V gave up 1 base and J gave up 2 bases, with 15 bases separating them. Germline V gene sequence: CDR1 LGHNA, CDR2 YSLEER. The CDR3 sequence is CASSQASAGSAYEQYF. As DNA, the CDR3 is TGCGCCAGCAGCCAAGCGTCCGCAGGTTCAGCCTACGAGCAGTACTTC.

This chain connects TRBV2 to TRBJ2-5; tentatively, D is TRBD1 (5 bases). The CDR3 loop spans 14 amino acids. Germline V gene lookup returns CDR1 SNHLY and CDR2 FYNNEI. The V end was cut by 3 bases, the J end by 2 bases, with 10 bases between. CDR3 DNA: TGTGCCAGCAGTGACCAGGGTTATCAAGAGACCCAGTACTTC. This encodes CASSDQGYQETQYF.

The V call is TRBV6-5, the J call TRBJ1-5; 7 bases match TRBD1. CDR1 is MNHEY, CDR2 SVGAGI, per germline. CDR3 length: 13 residues. Losses at the gene ends were 6 bases for V and 4 bases for J; bases not matched to a gene: 3. The CDR3 sequence: CASRGQTNQPQHF. The CDR3 DNA sequence: TGTGCCAGCAGGGGACAGACTAATCAGCCCCAGCATTTT.

Concerning this clone itself: Compared with germline, one end of the junction differs, possibly owing to a read error. The chain carries TRBV5-1 and TRBJ1-1; 11 bases are a match to TRBD1. Germline V gene data show CDR1 as SGHRS and CDR2 as YFSETQ. This CDR3 has 15 residues. The CDR3 nucleotides are TGCGCCTGCAGGCCGGGACAGGGGGAGAACACTGAAGCTTTCTTT. Protein: CACRPGQGENTEAFF.

This rearrangement joins TRBV19 to TRBJ1-5, with a possible D match to TRBD1 (5 bases). The CDR3 runs to 18 residues. Trimming removed 5 bases at V and 0 bases at J, with 20 bases between. Germline CDR1 and CDR2: LNHDA and SQIVND (reference sequence). The CDR3 protein is CASSAEGRMPYSNQPQHF. DNA of the CDR3: TGTGCCAGTAGTGCCGAGGGACGGATGCCATATAGCAATCAGCCCCAGCATTTT.

This chain joins TRBV7-3 and TRBJ2-5, with 9 bases matching TRBD1. The CDR3 consists of 15 residues. V lost 5 bases to trimming and J lost 4 bases; unmatched junction nucleotides: 8. The V gene's germline CDR1 is SGHTA and CDR2 FQGTGA. The CDR3 DNA reads as TGTGCCAGCAGCGACGCCGGGACAGGGATAGAGACCCAGTACTTC. It specifies CASSDAGTGIETQYF.